The present TCR beta chain was sequenced within a study of OX40 agonist ivuxolimab in advanced cancers. Looking at the study overall: At 0.01 to 10 mg/kg, ivuxolimab was administered intravenously to patients every 2 weeks. The dose-escalation cohort was approximately 85% male, with a mean age of approximately 61 years, ranging about 23 to 90.

The assay was immunoSEQ multiplex PCR, and TCRdb's table has in-frame clones only and misses some. The table records tens of thousands of clones, about nine tenths of them present only once. Study-level findings and limits: Among patients with partial responses at 0.1-3.0 mg/kg, clonal expansion was among the lowest.

Blood sampling took place at baseline, cycle 4 day 1, and cycle 7 day 1. This CDR3 is 13 amino acids long. Germline CDR1 and CDR2: SGHAT and FQNNGV. Details on this clone: No antigen is known for it. One junction end disagrees with the germline gene, perhaps due to a read error.

This TCR was recovered from an adult with an advanced solid tumor such as melanoma, head and neck, liver or kidney cancer. Sequencing was performed on CD4+ or CD8+ T cells sorted from blood, taken in a trial of the OX40 agonist ivuxolimab. V is TRBV11-2 and J is TRBJ2-3, with D maybe TRBD1 (6 bases). This chain's CDR3 is CASSLTLHTGLDF. The CDR3, as DNA: TGTGCCAGCAGCTTAACCCTACACACAGGGTTGGATTTT.